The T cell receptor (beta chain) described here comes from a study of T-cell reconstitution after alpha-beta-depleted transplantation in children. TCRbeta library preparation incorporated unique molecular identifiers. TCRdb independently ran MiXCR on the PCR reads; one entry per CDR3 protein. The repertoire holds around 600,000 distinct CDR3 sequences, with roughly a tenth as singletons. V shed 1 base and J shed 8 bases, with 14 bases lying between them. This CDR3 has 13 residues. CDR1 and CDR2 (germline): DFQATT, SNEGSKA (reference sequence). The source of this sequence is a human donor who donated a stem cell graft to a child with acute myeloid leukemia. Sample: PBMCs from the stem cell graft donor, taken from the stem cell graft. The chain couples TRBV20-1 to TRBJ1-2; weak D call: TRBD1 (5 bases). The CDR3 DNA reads TGCAGTGCTAGAGTCGACCCGGGGGGGGGCTACACCTTC. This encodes CSARVDPGGGYTF.